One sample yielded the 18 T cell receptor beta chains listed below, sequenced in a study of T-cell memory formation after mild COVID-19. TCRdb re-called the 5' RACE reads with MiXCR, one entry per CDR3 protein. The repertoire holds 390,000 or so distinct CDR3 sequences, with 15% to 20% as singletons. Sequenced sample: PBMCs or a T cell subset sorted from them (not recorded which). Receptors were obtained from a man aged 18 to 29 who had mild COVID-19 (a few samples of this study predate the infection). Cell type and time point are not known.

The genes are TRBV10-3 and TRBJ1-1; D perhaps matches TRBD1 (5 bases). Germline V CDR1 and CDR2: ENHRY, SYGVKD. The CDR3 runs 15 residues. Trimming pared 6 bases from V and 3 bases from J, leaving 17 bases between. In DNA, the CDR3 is TGTGCCATCAGCGCTGGGACTTATGAGCACACTGAAGCTTTCTTT. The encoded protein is CAISAGTYEHTEAFF.

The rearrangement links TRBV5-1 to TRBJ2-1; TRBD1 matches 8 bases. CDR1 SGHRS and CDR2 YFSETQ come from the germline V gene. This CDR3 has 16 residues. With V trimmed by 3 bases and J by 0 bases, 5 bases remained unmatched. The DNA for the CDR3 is TGCGCCAGCAGCTGGGACAGGCAGAGCTCCTACAATGAGCAGTTCTTC. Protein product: CASSWDRQSSYNEQFF.

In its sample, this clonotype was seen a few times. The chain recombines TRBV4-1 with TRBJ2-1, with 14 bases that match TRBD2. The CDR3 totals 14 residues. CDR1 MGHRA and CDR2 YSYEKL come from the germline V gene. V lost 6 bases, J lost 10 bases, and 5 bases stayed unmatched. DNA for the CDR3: TGCGCCAGCAGGACTAGCGGGGGGGCTTGGGAGCAGTTCTTC. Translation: CASRTSGGAWEQFF.

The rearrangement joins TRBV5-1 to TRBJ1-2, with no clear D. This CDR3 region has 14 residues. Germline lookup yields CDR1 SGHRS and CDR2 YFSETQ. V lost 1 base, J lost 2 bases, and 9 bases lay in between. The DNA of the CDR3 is TGCGCCAGCAGCTTGTCGGGCCAGAACTATGGCTACACCTTC. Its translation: CASSLSGQNYGYTF.

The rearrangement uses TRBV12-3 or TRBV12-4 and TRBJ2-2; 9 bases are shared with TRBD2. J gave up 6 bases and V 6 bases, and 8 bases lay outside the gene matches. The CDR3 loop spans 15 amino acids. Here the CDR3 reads CASSHVASGAGELFF. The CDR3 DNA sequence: TGTGCCAGCAGCCACGTGGCTAGCGGGGCCGGGGAGCTGTTTTTT.

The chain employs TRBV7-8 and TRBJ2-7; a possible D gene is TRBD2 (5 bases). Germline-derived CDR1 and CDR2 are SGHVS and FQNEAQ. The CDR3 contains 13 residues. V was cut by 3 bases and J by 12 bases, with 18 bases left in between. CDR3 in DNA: TGTGCCAGCAGCTTTTCGCAAGGAGGCTATGGGTACTTC. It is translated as CASSFSQGGYGYF.

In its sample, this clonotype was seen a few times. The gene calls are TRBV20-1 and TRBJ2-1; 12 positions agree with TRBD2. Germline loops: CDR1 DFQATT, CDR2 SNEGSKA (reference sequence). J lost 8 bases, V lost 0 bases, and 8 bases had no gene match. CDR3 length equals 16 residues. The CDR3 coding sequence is TGCAGTGCTAGAGACCTAGCGGGGGGGCCCGGTCATGAGCAGTTCTTC. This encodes CSARDLAGGPGHEQFF.

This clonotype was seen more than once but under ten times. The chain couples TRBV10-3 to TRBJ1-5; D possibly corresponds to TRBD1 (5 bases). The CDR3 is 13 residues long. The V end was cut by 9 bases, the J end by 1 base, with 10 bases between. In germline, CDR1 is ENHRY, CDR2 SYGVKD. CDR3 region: CAMSGGSNQPQHF. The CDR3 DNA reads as TGTGCCATGTCGGGGGGAAGCAATCAGCCCCAGCATTTT.

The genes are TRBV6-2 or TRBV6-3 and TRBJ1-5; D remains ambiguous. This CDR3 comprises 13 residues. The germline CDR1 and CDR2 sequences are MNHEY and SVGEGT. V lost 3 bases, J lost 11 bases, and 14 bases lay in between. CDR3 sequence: CASSYPREGAQHF. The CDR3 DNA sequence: TGTGCCAGCAGTTATCCGCGGGAGGGAGCCCAGCATTTT.

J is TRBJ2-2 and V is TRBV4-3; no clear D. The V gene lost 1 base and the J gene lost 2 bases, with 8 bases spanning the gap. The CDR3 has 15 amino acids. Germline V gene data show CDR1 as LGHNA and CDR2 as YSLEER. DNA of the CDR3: TGCGCCAGCAGCCAAGGACTCCTAAACACCGGGGAGCTGTTTTTT. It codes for CASSQGLLNTGELFF.

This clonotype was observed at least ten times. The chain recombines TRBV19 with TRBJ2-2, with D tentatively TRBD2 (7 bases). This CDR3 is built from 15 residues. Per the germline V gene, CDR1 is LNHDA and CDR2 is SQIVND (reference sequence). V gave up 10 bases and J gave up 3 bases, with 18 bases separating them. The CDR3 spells CATARGAGDTGELFF. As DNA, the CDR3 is TGTGCCACCGCCCGGGGGGCAGGGGACACCGGGGAGCTGTTTTTT. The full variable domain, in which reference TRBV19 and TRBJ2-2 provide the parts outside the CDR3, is DGGITQSPKYLFRKEGQNVTLSCEQNLNHDAMYWYRQDPGQGLRLIYYSQIVNDFQKGDIAEGYSVSREKKESFPLTVTSAQKNPTAFYLCATARGAGDTGELFFGEGSRLTVL.

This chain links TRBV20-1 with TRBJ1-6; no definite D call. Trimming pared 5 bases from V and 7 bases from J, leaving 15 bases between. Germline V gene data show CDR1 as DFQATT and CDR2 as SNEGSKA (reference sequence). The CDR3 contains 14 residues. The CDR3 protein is CSASARTANSPLHF. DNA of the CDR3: TGCAGTGCTTCCGCCCGGACGGCCAATTCACCCCTCCACTTT.

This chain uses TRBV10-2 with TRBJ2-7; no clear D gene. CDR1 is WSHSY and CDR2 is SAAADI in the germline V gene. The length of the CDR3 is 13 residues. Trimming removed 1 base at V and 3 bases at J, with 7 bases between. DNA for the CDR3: TGCGCCAGCAGTGAGTGGGCGAACTACGAGCAGTACTTC. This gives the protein CASSEWANYEQYF.

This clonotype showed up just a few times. CDR3 amino acids: CASSLARSPLHF. In DNA, the CDR3 is TGTGCCAGCAGCTTAGCTCGGTCACCCCTCCACTTT. This chain uses TRBV7-9 with TRBJ1-6; D uncertain. Germline V gives CDR1 SEHNR, CDR2 FQNEAQ (reference sequence). The CDR3 is 12 residues long. Between the trimmed V and J ends, which lost 0 bases and 10 bases, there was a span of 4 bases.

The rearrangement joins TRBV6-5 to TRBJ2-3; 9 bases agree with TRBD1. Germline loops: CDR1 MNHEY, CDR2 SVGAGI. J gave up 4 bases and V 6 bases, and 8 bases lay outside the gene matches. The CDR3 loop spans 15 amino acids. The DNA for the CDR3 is TGTGCCAGCAGCCTCGGACAGGGGAACGCAGATACGCAGTATTTT. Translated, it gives CASSLGQGNADTQYF.

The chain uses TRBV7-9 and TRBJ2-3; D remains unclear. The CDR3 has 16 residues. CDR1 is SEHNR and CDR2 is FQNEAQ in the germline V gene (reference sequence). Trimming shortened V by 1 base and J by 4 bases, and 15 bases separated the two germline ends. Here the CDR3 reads CASSLGPSSRADTQYF. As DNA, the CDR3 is TGTGCCAGCAGCTTAGGTCCCAGCTCAAGGGCAGATACGCAGTATTTT. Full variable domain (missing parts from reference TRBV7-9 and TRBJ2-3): DTGVSQNPRHKITKRGQNVTFRCDPISEHNRLYWYRQTLGQGPEFLTYFQNEAQLEKSRLLSDRFSAERPKGSFSTLEIQRTEQGDSAMYLCASSLGPSSRADTQYFGPGTRLTVL.

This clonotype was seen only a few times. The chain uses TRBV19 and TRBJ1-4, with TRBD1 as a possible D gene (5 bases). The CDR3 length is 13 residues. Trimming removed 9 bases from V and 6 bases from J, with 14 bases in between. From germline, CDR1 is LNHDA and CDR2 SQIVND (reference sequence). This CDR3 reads CASAGRRHEKLFF. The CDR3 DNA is TGTGCCAGCGCGGGACGGAGACATGAAAAACTGTTTTTT.

The CDR3, as DNA: TGTGCCAGCAGACCACGGGCACCCGGGTTGACCCAGTACTTC. Translation gives CASRPRAPGLTQYF. This chain uses TRBV12-3 or TRBV12-4 with TRBJ2-5, with D unresolved. The CDR3 sequence is 14 residues long. The V and J ends lost 6 bases and 7 bases respectively, with 18 bases between them.